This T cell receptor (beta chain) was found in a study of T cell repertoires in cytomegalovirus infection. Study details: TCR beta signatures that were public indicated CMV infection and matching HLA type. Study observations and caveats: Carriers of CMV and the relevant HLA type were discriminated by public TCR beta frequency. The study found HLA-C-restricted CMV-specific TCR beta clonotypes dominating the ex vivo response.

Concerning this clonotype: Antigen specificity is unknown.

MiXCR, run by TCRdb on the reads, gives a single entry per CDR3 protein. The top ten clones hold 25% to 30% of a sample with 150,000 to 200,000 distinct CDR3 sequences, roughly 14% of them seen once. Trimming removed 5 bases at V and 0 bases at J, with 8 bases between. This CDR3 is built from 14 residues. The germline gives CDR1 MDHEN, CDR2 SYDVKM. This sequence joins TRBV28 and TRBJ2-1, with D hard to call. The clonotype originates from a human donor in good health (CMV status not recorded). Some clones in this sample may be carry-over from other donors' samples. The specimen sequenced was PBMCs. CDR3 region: CASSLFSSYNEQFF. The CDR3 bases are TGTGCCAGCAGTCTCTTTAGCTCCTACAATGAGCAGTTCTTC.